This is a list of T cell receptor beta chains from one sample in a study of cytomegalovirus exposure and HLA in healthy donors. Clones were sequenced by immunoSEQ multiplex PCR, and TCRdb holds only the in-frame ones, with some missing. The profile shows some 120,000 clones, around three quarters of them singletons. The sample was PBMCs. All receptors derive from a male donor in good health and CMV-seronegative. The conserved cysteine and the conserved F or W are not part of the CDR3 here.

>TRBV5-6|TRBJ2-2
ASSFVGQGTTGELF
>TRBV25-1|TRBJ1-4
ASSDTTGTQD
>TRBV6-5|TRBJ1-1
ASSQRTENTEAF
>TRBV6-5|TRBJ2-7
ASSEGYEQY
>TRBV19|TRBJ2-2
ASSTLGNTGELF
>TRBV4-1|TRBJ2-1
ASSQTRGGDYNEQF
>TRBV28|TRBJ1-2
ASRGGLGGPDGYT
>TRBV15|TRBJ1-1
ATSSSPGEYSTEAF
>TRBV5-4|TRBJ1-2
ASSLATGIGGYT
>TRBV14|TRBJ1-2
ASSQAGVHGYT
>TRBV7-9|TRBJ2-2
ASSLIGGTGELF
>TRBV5-5|TRBJ1-2
ASSSLSRDWIGYT
>TRBV7-9|TRBJ2-1
ASSLVSGGYNEQF
>TRBV7-9|TRBJ2-6
ASSLGSGTSSVGANVLT